Only a few counts were recorded for the clone carrying this T cell receptor beta chain. Its antigen is unknown. The ends were cut back, 6 bases at V and 5 bases at J, with 13 bases in the middle. Per the germline V gene, CDR1 is MDHEN and CDR2 is SYDVKM. The CDR3 totals 13 residues. The data belong to a study of post-analysis software for immune sequencing data. Turning to the study itself: Several disease courses (relapsing-remitting, secondary progressive and progressive-relapsing) of multiple sclerosis were included. The study's findings and limits: Higher frequency in patients than in controls was seen for roughly 5 TRBV segments, with TRBV5-6, TRBV5-1 and TRBV20-1 among them. Significantly lower normalized Chao1 diversity was found in patients with multiple sclerosis relative to controls. Co-batched samples clustered tightly together by F measure.

Libraries were made from TCR beta cDNA, and they carried unique molecular identifiers. When about 0.85 to 11 million T cells were used, they gave roughly 500,000 cDNA molecules. In TCRdb, the PCR reads were re-called with MiXCR into one record per CDR3 protein. The sample contains approximately 730,000 distinct CDR3 sequences, 30% of which appear only once. The material sequenced was blood. V gene TRBV28 combines with J gene TRBJ2-5; no clear D. The clonotype was recovered from a girl aged 5 to 17 with multiple sclerosis. CDR3 in amino acids: CASSPWQLETQYF. For the CDR3, the DNA is TGTGCCAGCAGCCCTTGGCAGTTGGAGACCCAGTACTTC.